These 15 T cell receptor beta chains share one sample of origin, sequenced in a study of early T cells in non-severe SARS-CoV-2 infection. A single record per CDR3 protein comes from TCRdb applying MiXCR to the 5' RACE reads. The table includes some 60,000 distinct CDR3 sequences, about 9.8% detected once. Sample: whole blood. The receptors here all came from an adult who was a healthcare worker with PCR-confirmed SARS-CoV-2 infection or an uninfected control (not recorded which).

This clonotype was seen repeatedly, ten times or more. V is TRBV4-3 and J is TRBJ1-4; D remains unclear. This CDR3 comprises 15 residues. Germline-derived CDR1 and CDR2 are LGHNA and YSLEER. V lost 0 bases and J 0 bases, leaving 5 bases between the germline ends. The CDR3 loop is CASSQEISTNEKLFF. DNA for the CDR3: TGCGCCAGCAGCCAAGAGATATCAACTAATGAAAAACTGTTTTTT.

The rearrangement joins TRBV5-6 to TRBJ1-2; D gene unclear. This CDR3 comprises 17 residues. Germline V lookup: CDR1 SGHDT, CDR2 YYEEEE. V was pared by 0 bases and J by 2 bases, with 17 bases between. CDR3 sequence: CASSLEEDAGANYGYTF. CDR3 DNA: TGTGCCAGCAGCTTGGAGGAAGATGCGGGTGCAAACTATGGCTACACCTTC.

The rearrangement joins TRBV5-4 to TRBJ2-5; 10 nucleotides agree with TRBD2. In germline, CDR1 is SGHNT, CDR2 YYREEE (reference sequence). V was clipped by 4 bases and J by 4 bases; unmatched bases: 16. This CDR3 has 18 residues. CDR3 sequence (DNA): TGTGCCAGCAGCCTAACACTCTCAGCGGGAGGGGAGCCAGAGACCCAGTACTTC. Translated: CASSLTLSAGGEPETQYF.

V usage is TRBV19 and J usage is TRBJ2-7; D tentatively reads TRBD1 or TRBD2 (5 bases each). V was cut by 3 bases and J by 2 bases, with 11 bases left in between. Germline V lookup: CDR1 LNHDA, CDR2 SQIVND (reference sequence). This CDR3 contains 14 residues. The CDR3 DNA follows: TGTGCCAGTAGTATGCCGGGACGCGCCTACGAGCAGTACTTC. Its translation is CASSMPGRAYEQYF. Drawing the rest from reference TRBV19 and TRBJ2-7, the complete variable domain is DGGITQSPKYLFRKEGQNVTLSCEQNLNHDAMYWYRQDPGQGLRLIYYSQIVNDFQKGDIAEGYSVSREKKESFPLTVTSAQKNPTAFYLCASSMPGRAYEQYFGPGTRLTVT.

This clonotype has at least ten counts. The rearrangement links TRBV7-2 to TRBJ2-3; D uncertain. The CDR3 is 13 amino acids. V shed 1 base and J shed 6 bases, with 8 bases lying between them. Germline lookup yields CDR1 SGHTA and CDR2 FQGNSA. CDR3 amino acids: CASSLEWADTQYF. CDR3 nucleotides: TGTGCCAGCAGCTTAGAGTGGGCTGATACGCAGTATTTT.

This chain links TRBV12-3 or TRBV12-4 with TRBJ2-2; D may match TRBD1 or TRBD2 (5 bases each). This CDR3 is built from 12 residues. The germline V and J ends were trimmed by 11 bases and 7 bases, with 14 bases remaining between them. DNA for the CDR3: TGTGCCTCACTCGGGACGAGCGGGGAGCTGTTTTTT. It codes for CASLGTSGELFF.

The J gene is TRBJ1-1, the V gene TRBV29-1; 7 bases fit TRBD1. V gave up 6 bases and J gave up 4 bases; unmatched junction bases: 5. The CDR3 is 12 residues long. Germline CDR1 and CDR2: SQVTM and ANQGSEA. The CDR3 loop is CSVKGAGTEAFF. In nucleotides, the CDR3 is TGCAGCGTAAAGGGGGCCGGCACTGAAGCTTTCTTT.

This clonotype was seen repeatedly, ten times or more. The chain combines TRBV5-4 with TRBJ2-1, with 15 bases fitting TRBD2. The CDR3 has 20 amino acids. CDR1 is SGHNT and CDR2 is YYREEE in the germline V gene (reference sequence). The J segment lost 0 bases and the V segment lost 4 bases, leaving 11 bases of the junction unmatched. CDR3 protein: CASSRLGLAGGGSSYNEQFF. In DNA form, the CDR3 reads TGTGCCAGCAGCCGCCTGGGACTAGCGGGAGGAGGTAGCTCCTACAATGAGCAGTTCTTC. Looking up the rest from reference TRBV5-4 and TRBJ2-1 gives the full variable domain: ETGVTQSPTHLIKTRGQQVTLRCSSQSGHNTVSWYQQALGQGPQFIFQYYREEENGRGNFPPRFSGLQFPNYSSELNVNALELDDSALYLCASSRLGLAGGGSSYNEQFFGPGTRLTVL.

In its sample, this clonotype was seen a few times. This chain uses TRBV20-1 with TRBJ2-7; D is undetermined. The CDR3 runs to 13 residues. In germline, CDR1 is DFQATT, CDR2 SNEGSKA (reference sequence). Trimming took 1 base from V and 9 from J, leaving 16 bases between them. The CDR3 coding sequence is TGCAGTGCTAGAGCCTTAGACCTAAGAGGGCAGTACTTC. Translated, it gives CSARALDLRGQYF.

This clonotype was detected ten times or more. The CDR3 DNA is TGTGCCAGCAGCCTCAGGGGTTCTAACACTGAAGCTTTCTTT. This gives the protein CASSLRGSNTEAFF. The V gene is TRBV3-1, the J gene TRBJ1-1; D is possibly TRBD1 (6 bases). Trimming shortened V by 4 bases and J by 2 bases, and 11 bases separated the two germline ends. The CDR3 runs to 14 residues. Germline CDR1 and CDR2: LGHDT and YNNKEL (reference sequence).

This clonotype was seen ten or more times. V gene TRBV29-1 combines with J gene TRBJ2-4; maybe TRBD2 (6 bases). Germline CDR1 SQVTM, CDR2 ANQGSEA. Trimming took off 4 bases at V and 9 bases at J, with 13 bases between the two ends. The CDR3 spans 12 residues. The CDR3 nucleotides read TGCAGCGTTGTCGGGAGAGGTAGCATTCAGTACTTC. This gives the protein CSVVGRGSIQYF.

The rearrangement links TRBV11-2 to TRBJ2-2; 7 bases agree with TRBD1. The CDR3 sequence is 11 residues long. Germline values: CDR1 SGHAT, CDR2 FQNNGV. Trimming took 6 bases from V and 13 from J; bases not matched to a gene: 5. The DNA of the CDR3 is TGTGCCAGCAGTCCCTACAGGGGGCTGTTTTTT. Residues: CASSPYRGLFF.

The rearrangement links TRBV6-5 to TRBJ1-1, with 12 bases lining up with TRBD1. The CDR3 is made up of 15 amino acids. The ends lost 0 bases at V and 8 bases at J; junction bases unmatched: 4. In germline, CDR1 is MNHEY, CDR2 SVGAGI. CDR3 residues: CASSYSGQGAREAFF. Written as DNA, the CDR3 is TGTGCCAGCAGTTACTCGGGACAGGGGGCCCGAGAAGCTTTCTTT.

This clonotype was seen at least ten times. J is TRBJ1-3 and V is TRBV6-5; 8 bases map to TRBD1. CDR1 is MNHEY and CDR2 is SVGAGI in the germline V gene. This CDR3 comprises 15 residues. V shed 2 bases, J shed 11 bases, and the junction held 11 bases outside the gene matches. The CDR3 DNA sequence: TGTGCCAGCAGTTACGGACCCGGACAGGGTTACGCCATATATTTT. It encodes CASSYGPGQGYAIYF.

This clonotype has at least ten counts. J is TRBJ2-1 and V is TRBV24-1, with D perhaps TRBD1 (6 bases). Looked up from germline, CDR1 is KGHDR and CDR2 is SFDVKD. Trimming removed 8 bases at V and 1 base at J, with 14 bases between. There are 15 residues in the CDR3. CDR3 amino acids: CATKSTGQSYNEQFF. DNA for the CDR3: TGTGCCACCAAATCGACGGGACAATCCTACAATGAGCAGTTCTTC.